What follows are 7 T cell receptor beta chains derived from one specimen sequenced in a study of read filtering for tumor transcriptome and immune sequencing. From around 440 ng of RNA, a library with molecular barcoded alpha/delta and beta/gamma adaptors was made. TCRdb re-called the reads with MiXCR, one entry per CDR3 protein. The top ten clones hold approximately 10% of a sample with tens of thousands of distinct CDR3 sequences, 20% to 25% of them seen once. Sequenced material: a population of CD138-negative cells sorted from bone marrow. The receptors stem from a donor aged 40 or over with multiple myeloma.

As to this clonotype: One base away lies a much larger clone, so this may be a sequencing read error. DNA of the CDR3: TGCGCCAGCAGCCCATCCGGGACGGAGACCTACGAGCAGTACTTC. Translated: CASSPSGTETYEQYF. The chain recombines TRBV5-1 with TRBJ2-7; either TRBD1 or TRBD2 may supply D (5 bases each). The CDR3 loop spans 15 amino acids. CDR1 SGHRS and CDR2 YFSETQ come from the germline V gene. The ends were cut back, 4 bases at V and 2 bases at J, with 16 bases in the middle.

This clonotype was seen a handful of times. The chain combines TRBV5-1 with TRBJ1-4; weak D call: TRBD1 (5 bases). Per the germline V gene, CDR1 is SGHRS and CDR2 is YFSETQ. V was clipped by 4 bases and J by 8 bases, with 18 bases between them. The CDR3 runs to 15 residues. The CDR3 region is CASSPSARVYEKLFF. CDR3 coding DNA: TGCGCCAGCAGCCCTAGTGCCAGGGTATACGAAAAACTGTTTTTT.

In its sample, this clonotype was seen many times. The chain is built from TRBV20-1 and TRBJ2-3; either TRBD1 or TRBD2 may supply D (5 bases each). The germline V gene has CDR1 DFQATT and CDR2 SNEGSKA (reference sequence). The length of the CDR3 is 14 residues. V gave up 4 bases and J gave up 4 bases, with 15 bases separating them. This CDR3 reads CSAIHPGSADTQYF. CDR3 coding DNA: TGCAGTGCTATTCATCCAGGGAGCGCAGATACGCAGTATTTT.

V and J are TRBV3-1 and TRBJ1-1, with TRBD1 matching 7 bases. This CDR3 contains 13 residues. V was clipped by 8 bases and J by 6 bases; unmatched bases: 9. Per the germline V gene, CDR1 is LGHDT and CDR2 is YNNKEL (reference sequence). CDR3 nucleotide sequence: TGTGCCAGCTGGAACAGGGGTCTTTCTGAAGCTTTCTTT. Residues: CASWNRGLSEAFF.

The rearrangement links TRBV12-3 or TRBV12-4 to TRBJ1-2; a possible D gene is TRBD1 (6 bases). The V end was cut by 0 bases, the J end by 7 bases, with 12 bases between. The CDR3 loop spans 14 amino acids. The chain's CDR3 is CASSLAIRGFGYTF. CDR3 coding DNA: TGTGCCAGCAGTTTAGCTATCAGGGGCTTTGGCTACACCTTC.

This clonotype was detected many times. DNA for the CDR3: TGTGCCAGCAGCCGGGCAGACACCGGGGAGCTGTTTTTT. Translated, it gives CASSRADTGELFF. The chain couples TRBV3-1 to TRBJ2-2; D not resolved. Trimming removed 4 bases from V and 3 bases from J, with 6 bases in between. Germline assignment: CDR1 LGHDT and CDR2 YNNKEL (reference sequence). The CDR3 totals 13 residues. The full variable domain, its missing parts supplied by reference TRBV3-1 and TRBJ2-2, is DTAVSQTPKYLVTQMGNDKSIKCEQNLGHDTMYWYKQDSKKFLKIMFSYNNKELIINETVPNRFSPKSPDKAHLNLHINSLELGDSAVYFCASSRADTGELFFGEGSRLTVL.

This clonotype has at least ten counts. V is TRBV5-4 and J is TRBJ2-1, with a possible D match to TRBD2 (6 bases). This CDR3 comprises 17 residues. Trimming pared 6 bases from V and 0 bases from J, leaving 19 bases between. CDR1 and CDR2 from the germline V gene are SGHNT and YYREEE (reference sequence). The CDR3 here is CASTDWGGTRSYNEQFF. The CDR3 DNA follows: TGTGCCAGCACCGATTGGGGCGGGACCCGCTCCTACAATGAGCAGTTCTTC.